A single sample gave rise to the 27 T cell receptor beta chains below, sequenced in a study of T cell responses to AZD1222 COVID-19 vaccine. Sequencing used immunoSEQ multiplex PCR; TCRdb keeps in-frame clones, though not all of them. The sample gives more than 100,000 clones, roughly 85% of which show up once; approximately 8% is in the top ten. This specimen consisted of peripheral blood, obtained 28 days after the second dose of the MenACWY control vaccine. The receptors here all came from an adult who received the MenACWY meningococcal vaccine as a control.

The CDR3 DNA sequence: TGTGCCACTACTAGTGACAGGGAGAACACTGAAGCTTTCTTT. Residues: CATTSDRENTEAFF. V gene TRBV7-3 combines with J gene TRBJ1-1; 7 bases match TRBD1. V gave up 10 bases and J gave up 1 base; unmatched junction bases: 9. The germline gives CDR1 SGHTA, CDR2 FQGTGA. The CDR3 covers 14 residues.

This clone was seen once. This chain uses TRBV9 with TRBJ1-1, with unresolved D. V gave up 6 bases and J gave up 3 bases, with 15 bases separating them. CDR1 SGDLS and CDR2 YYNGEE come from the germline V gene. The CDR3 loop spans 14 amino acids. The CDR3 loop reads CASTPIGGDTEAFF. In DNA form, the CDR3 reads TGTGCCAGCACCCCCATCGGTGGGGACACTGAAGCTTTCTTT.

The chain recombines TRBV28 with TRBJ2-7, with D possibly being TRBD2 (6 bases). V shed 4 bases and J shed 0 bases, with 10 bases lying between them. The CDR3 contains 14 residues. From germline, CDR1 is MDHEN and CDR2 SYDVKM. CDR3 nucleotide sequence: TGTGCCAGCAGTTCCGGGGGTAGCTCCTACGAGCAGTACGTC. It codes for CASSSGGSSYEQYV.

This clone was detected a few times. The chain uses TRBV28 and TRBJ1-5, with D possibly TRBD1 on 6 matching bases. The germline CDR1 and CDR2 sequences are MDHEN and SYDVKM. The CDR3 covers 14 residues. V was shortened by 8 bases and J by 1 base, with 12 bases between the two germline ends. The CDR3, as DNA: TGTGCCAGCGAGAGGGGGTACAGCAATCAGCCCCAGCATTTT. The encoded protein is CASERGYSNQPQHF.

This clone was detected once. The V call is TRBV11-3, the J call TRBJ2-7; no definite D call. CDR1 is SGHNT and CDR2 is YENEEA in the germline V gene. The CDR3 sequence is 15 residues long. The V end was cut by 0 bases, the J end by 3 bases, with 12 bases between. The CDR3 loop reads CASSLDPAKHYEQYF. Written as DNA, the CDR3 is TGTGCCAGCAGCTTAGATCCCGCTAAGCACTACGAGCAGTACTTC.

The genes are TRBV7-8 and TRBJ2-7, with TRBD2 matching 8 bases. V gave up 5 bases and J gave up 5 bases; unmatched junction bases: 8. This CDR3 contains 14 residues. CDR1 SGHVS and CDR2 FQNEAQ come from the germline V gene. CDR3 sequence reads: CASSPREGPNEQYF. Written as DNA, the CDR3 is TGTGCCAGCAGCCCACGGGAGGGCCCAAACGAGCAGTACTTC.

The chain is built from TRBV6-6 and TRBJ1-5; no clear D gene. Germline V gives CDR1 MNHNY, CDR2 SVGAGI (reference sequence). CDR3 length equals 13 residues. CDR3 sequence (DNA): TGTGCGGCCTTGGGTAGAAGCAATCAGCCCCAGCATTTT. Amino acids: CAALGRSNQPQHF.

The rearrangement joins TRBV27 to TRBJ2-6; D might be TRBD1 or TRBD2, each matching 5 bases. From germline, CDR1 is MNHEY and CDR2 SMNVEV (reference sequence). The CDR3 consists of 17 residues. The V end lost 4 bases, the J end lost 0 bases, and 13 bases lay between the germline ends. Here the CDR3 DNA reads TGTGCCAGCAGTTCCAGGGACGCCGACTCTGGGGCCAACGTCCTGACTTTC. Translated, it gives CASSSRDADSGANVLTF.

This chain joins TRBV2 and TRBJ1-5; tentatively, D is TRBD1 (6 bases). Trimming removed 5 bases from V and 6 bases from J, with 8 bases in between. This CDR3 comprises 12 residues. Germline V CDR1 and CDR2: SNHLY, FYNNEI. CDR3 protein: CASSQDSQPQHF. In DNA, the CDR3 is TGTGCCAGCAGTCAGGACAGTCAGCCCCAGCATTTT.

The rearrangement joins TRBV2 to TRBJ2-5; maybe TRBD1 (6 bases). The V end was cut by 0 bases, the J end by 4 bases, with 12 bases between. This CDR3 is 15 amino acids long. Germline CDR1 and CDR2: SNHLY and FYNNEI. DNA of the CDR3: TGTGCCAGCAGTGAAGCGACAGGACGGTCAGAGACCCAGTACTTC. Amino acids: CASSEATGRSETQYF.

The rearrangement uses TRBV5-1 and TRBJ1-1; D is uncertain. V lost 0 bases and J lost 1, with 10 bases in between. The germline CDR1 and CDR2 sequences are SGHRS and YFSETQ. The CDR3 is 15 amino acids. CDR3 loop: CASSLEWGGNTEAFF. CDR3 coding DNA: TGCGCCAGCAGCTTGGAATGGGGAGGGAACACTGAAGCTTTCTTT.

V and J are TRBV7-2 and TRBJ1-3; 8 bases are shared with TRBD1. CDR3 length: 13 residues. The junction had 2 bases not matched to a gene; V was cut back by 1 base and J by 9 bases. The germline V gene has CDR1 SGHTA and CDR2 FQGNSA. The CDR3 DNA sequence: TGTGCCAGCAGCTTAGTACAGGGGGGCACCATATATTTT. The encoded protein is CASSLVQGGTIYF.

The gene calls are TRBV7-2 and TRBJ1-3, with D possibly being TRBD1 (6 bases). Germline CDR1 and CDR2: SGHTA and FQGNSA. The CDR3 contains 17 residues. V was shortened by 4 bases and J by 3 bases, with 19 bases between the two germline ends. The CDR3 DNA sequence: TGTGCCAGCAGCTACCCACTCATAGGGACATTTGGAAACACCATATATTTT. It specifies CASSYPLIGTFGNTIYF.

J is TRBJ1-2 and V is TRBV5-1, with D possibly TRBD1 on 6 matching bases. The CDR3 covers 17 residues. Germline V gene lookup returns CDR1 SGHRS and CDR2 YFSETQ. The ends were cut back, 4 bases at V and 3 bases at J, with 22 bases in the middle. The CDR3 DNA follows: TGCGCCAGCAGCCCAACCTTGGGGGGGGCTATTTACTATGGCTACACCTTC. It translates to CASSPTLGGAIYYGYTF.

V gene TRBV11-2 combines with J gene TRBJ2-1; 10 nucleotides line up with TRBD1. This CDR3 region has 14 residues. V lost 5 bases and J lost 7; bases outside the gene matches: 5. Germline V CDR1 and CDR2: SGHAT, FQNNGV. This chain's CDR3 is CASSNGTGANEQFF. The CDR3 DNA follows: TGTGCCAGCAGCAATGGGACAGGGGCAAATGAGCAGTTCTTC.

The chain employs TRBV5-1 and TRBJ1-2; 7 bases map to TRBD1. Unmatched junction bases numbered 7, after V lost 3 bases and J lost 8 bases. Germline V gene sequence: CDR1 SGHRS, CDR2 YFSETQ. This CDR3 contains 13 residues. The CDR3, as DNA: TGCGCCAGCAGCTCGCAGGGGGGCGAGGGCTACACCTTC. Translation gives CASSSQGGEGYTF.

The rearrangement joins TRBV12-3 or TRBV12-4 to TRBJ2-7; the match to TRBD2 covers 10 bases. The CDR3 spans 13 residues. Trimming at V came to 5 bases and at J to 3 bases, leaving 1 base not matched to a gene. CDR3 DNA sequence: TGTGCCAGCAGTAGGACTAGCGGCTACGAGCAGTACTTC. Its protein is CASSRTSGYEQYF.

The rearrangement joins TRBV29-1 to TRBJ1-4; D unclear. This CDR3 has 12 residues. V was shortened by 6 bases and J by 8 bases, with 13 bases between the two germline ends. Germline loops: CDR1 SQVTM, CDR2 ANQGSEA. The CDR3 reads CSVATGIEKLFF. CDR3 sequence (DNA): TGCAGCGTGGCTACGGGGATAGAAAAACTGTTTTTT. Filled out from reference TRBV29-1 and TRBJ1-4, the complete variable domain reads SAVISQKPSRDICQRGTSLTIQCQVDSQVTMMFWYRQQPGQSLTLIATANQGSEATYESGFVIDKFPISRPNLTFSTLTVSNMSPEDSSIYLCSVATGIEKLFFGSGTQLSVL.

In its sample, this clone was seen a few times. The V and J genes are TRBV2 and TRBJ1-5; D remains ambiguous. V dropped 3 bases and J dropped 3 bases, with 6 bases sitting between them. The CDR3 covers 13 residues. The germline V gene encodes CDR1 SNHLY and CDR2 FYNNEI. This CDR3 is CASSDNPNQPQHF. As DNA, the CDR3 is TGTGCCAGCAGTGACAATCCCAATCAGCCCCAGCATTTT.

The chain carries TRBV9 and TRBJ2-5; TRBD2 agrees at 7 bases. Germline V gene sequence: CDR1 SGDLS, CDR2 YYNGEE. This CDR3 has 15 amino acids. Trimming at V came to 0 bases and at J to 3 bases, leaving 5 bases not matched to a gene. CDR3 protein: CASSVALAAKETQYF. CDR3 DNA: TGTGCCAGCAGCGTAGCTCTAGCGGCCAAAGAGACCCAGTACTTC. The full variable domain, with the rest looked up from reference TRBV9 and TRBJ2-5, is DSGVTQTPKHLITATGQRVTLRCSPRSGDLSVYWYQQSLDQGLQFLIQYYNGEERAKGNILERFSAQQFPDLHSELNLSSLELGDSALYFCASSVALAAKETQYFGPGTRLLVL.

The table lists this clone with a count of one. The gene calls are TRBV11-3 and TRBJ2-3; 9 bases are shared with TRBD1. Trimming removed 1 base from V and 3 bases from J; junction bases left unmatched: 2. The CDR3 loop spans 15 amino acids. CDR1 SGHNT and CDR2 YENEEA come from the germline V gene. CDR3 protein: CASSLGTGVTDTQYF. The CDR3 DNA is TGTGCCAGCAGCTTAGGGACAGGGGTTACAGATACGCAGTATTTT.

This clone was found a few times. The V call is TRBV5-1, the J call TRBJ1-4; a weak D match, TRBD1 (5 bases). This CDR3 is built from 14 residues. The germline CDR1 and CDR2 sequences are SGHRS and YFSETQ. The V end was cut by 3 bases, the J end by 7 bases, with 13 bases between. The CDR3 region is CASSSGFAGEKLFF. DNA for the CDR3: TGCGCCAGCAGCTCAGGGTTTGCGGGTGAAAAACTGTTTTTT.

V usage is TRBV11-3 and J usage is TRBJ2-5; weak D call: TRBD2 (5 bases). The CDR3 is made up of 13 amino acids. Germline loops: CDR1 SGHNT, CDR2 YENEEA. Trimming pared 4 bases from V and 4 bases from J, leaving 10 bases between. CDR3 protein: CASSSSGAETQYF. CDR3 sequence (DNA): TGTGCCAGCAGCTCGAGCGGAGCAGAGACCCAGTACTTC.

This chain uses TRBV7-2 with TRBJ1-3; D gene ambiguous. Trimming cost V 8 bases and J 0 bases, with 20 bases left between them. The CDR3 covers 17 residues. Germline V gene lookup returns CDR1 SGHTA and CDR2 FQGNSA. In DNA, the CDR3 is TGTGCCAGCCTACTCGGGAAGCAGGCAAGCTCTGGAAACACCATATATTTT. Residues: CASLLGKQASSGNTIYF. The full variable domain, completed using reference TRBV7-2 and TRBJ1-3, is GAGVSQSPSNKVTEKGKDVELRCDPISGHTALYWYRQSLGQGLEFLIYFQGNSAPDKSGLPSDRFSAERTGGSVSTLTIQRTQQEDSAVYLCASLLGKQASSGNTIYFGEGSWLTVV.

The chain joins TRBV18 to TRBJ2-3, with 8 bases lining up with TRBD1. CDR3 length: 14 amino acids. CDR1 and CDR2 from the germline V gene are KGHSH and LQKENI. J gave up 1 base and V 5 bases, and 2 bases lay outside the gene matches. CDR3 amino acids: CASSETGGTDTQYF. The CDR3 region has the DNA TGTGCCAGCTCAGAGACAGGGGGCACAGATACGCAGTATTTT.

The CDR3 DNA sequence: TGCGCCAGCAGCCTGGACGGGACAGGGGGCACTGAAGCTTTCTTT. Amino acid sequence: CASSLDGTGGTEAFF. The gene calls are TRBV5-1 and TRBJ1-1; 11 positions agree with TRBD1. The CDR3 consists of 15 residues. The ends lost 4 bases at V and 4 bases at J; junction bases unmatched: 6. Germline CDR1 reads SGHRS; CDR2 reads YFSETQ.

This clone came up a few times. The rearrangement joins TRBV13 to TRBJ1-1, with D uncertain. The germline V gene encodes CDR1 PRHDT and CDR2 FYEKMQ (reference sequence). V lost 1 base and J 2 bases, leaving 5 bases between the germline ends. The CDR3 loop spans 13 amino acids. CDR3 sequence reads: CASSLEVNTEAFF. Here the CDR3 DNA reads TGTGCCAGCAGCTTAGAAGTTAACACTGAAGCTTTCTTT.